This note documents a single T cell receptor (beta chain) sequence. The antigen is unknown. Here immunoSEQ multiplex PCR was the method, and the copy in TCRdb shows in-frame clones only, minus some. There are 330,000 or so clones in the sample; more than 60% occur only once, and 8.5% to 12% lies in the top ten. V was pared by 0 bases and J by 7 bases, with 4 bases between. The CDR3 consists of 12 residues. Germline CDR1 SGHRS, CDR2 YFSETQ. This entry is derived from a study of shared clonotypes between healthy human individuals. General observations from the study: The study found lower generation probabilities in non-shared clonotypes than in those shared by all four donors.

This TCR was sampled from a man aged 25 to 45 in good health. This rearrangement joins TRBV5-1 to TRBJ2-2; no clear D gene. The specimen sequenced was memory CD4+ T cells sorted from blood. The subset here: CD45RA-negative fraction. The CDR3 sequence is CASSLDGGELFF. The CDR3 DNA reads TGCGCCAGCAGCTTGGACGGCGGGGAGCTGTTTTTT.